The source of this T cell receptor (beta chain) is a study of shared clonotypes between healthy human individuals (dated by TCRdb to about 2020). For the wider study: The cohort comprised a couple of women and three men aged 18 to 49 years. Per donor, three plates each were used for CD4 naive and CD4 memory, two for CD8 naive, and one for CD8 memory. Blood TCR repertoires of a handful of healthy adults were deeply sequenced to estimate repertoire size and the extent of clonotype sharing between individuals. Different laboratories and diverse techniques were used to prepare libraries and sequence TCR repertoires, to increase sequencing depth and limit assay-specific biases. Per donor, leukapheresis produced somewhere between about 0.8 and 9.5 billion PBMCs. Paper-wide results and their limitations: Because the study included a small number of donors, the genetic and exposure-history diversity represented was limited. Compared with non-shared clonotypes, the clonotypes found in all four sorted-subset donors had higher generation probabilities. Sampling was limited to blood, and TCR repertoires in tissue likely differ from TCR repertoires in blood. Incomplete sequencing was indicated by rarefaction of sorted-subset datasets, despite the large sequencing depth. Based on pairwise subsampling, the degree of clonotype sharing among donors was expected to be affected by sequencing depth. Naive subsets generally had larger estimated clonotype richness than memory subsets did. Across several donors, 4.5% to 6.5% of naive CD4, roughly 3.8% of naive CD8, 2.3% of memory CD4, and around 0.4% of memory CD8 clonotypes were shared.

CDR1 and CDR2, looked up from the germline V gene (reference sequence), are MNHEY and SMNVEV. V and J lose 2 bases and 7 bases, and a span of 11 bases separates them. The CDR3 covers 14 residues, taking in both the cysteine and the phenylalanine. The kept DNA is CDR3 alone, 42 bases in frame from the first base. CD8 naive samples were obtained by positive selection for CCR7 among CD45RO-negative cells, yielding a CD45RA+CCR7+ population from which TemRA cells were excluded. The donors were healthy, HIV-negative adults with no recently reported acute infections or vaccinations. All donors were Caucasian adults living in Nashville, Tennessee, USA. Blood was obtained by leukapheresis, after which PBMCs were separated by Ficoll-Histopaque density gradient centrifugation and cryopreserved in liquid nitrogen vapor phase. Analytical flow cytometry was used to check the purity and quantity of each magnetically sorted T cell population. Each sorted fraction had its genomic DNA isolated and then quantified by UV absorbance on a Nanodrop 2000c.

Using the deep immunoSEQ assay, TCR CDR3 regions were amplified from genomic DNA by multiplex PCR. Genomic DNA extracted from each cell subset was distributed evenly over all wells of several immunoSEQ 96-well plates, and each plate served as one replicate. For sorted subsets, 200 to 250 ng genomic DNA, equal to approximately 30,000 T cell genomes, was loaded into each replicate PCR. Purified libraries were measured with a Qubit 3.0 fluorometer, size-checked on a Bioanalyzer 2100, and measured again with the KAPA Library Quantification kit. Every immunoSEQ 96-well plate was sequenced on a dedicated single-read 150-cycle Illumina NextSeq 550 flow cell. In the original analysis: The immunoSEQ output contained only junctional sequences without quality scores, so filtering could not match that applied to full-length reads. To assign V/J genes and CDR3, sequences were annotated against IMGT germline references using PyIR, a Python wrapper for IgBLAST v1.9. Any read was removed if the V/J assignment was weak (E-value above 1e-6), the CDR3 was missing, or the read contained stop codons, out-of-frame junctions, or ambiguous translated residues. V3J clonotypes were defined as sequences sharing an identical inferred V gene, J gene, and CDR3 amino acid sequence. Percentage overlap between repertoires was calculated by dividing the number of shared unique clonotypes by the size of the smaller repertoire. Three approaches were used to assess repertoire richness: RTK rarefaction, the Chao1 estimator, and Recon v2.1 estimates of unobserved clonotypes. For all TCRbeta clonotypes obtained by the gDNA method from a few donors, generation probabilities were computed with OLGA. Drawn from immuneACCESS, this table holds only the in-frame rearrangements with V and J called that TCRdb kept. Clones are partly lost; checked studies trace under half to an unresolved V gene and leave the rest unexplained. The V and J calls and clone size are taken from that table; D and trimming were inferred from the DNA. This sample gives hundreds of thousands of clones in total; 95% to 98% of them show up just once. Of the sample, 0.3% is held by the ten largest clones.

About this clone itself: The target of this receptor is not known. Qualities for individual bases were not recorded, and no much larger clone is one base off. This sample also contains other DNA sequences that code for the same CDR3.

The TCR sequence derives from a man in his thirties or forties in good health. The chain links TRBV27 with TRBJ1-4; perhaps TRBD1 is the D gene, with 6 bases matching. Material for sequencing was naive CD8+ T cells sorted from blood. The cell subset or site label here, explained by the study, means: CD45RA+CCR7+. Here the CDR3 is given as CASSLLGGGEKLFF. In nucleotide form, the sequence is TGTGCCAGCAGTTTACTAGGGGGGGGTGAAAAACTGTTTTTT.